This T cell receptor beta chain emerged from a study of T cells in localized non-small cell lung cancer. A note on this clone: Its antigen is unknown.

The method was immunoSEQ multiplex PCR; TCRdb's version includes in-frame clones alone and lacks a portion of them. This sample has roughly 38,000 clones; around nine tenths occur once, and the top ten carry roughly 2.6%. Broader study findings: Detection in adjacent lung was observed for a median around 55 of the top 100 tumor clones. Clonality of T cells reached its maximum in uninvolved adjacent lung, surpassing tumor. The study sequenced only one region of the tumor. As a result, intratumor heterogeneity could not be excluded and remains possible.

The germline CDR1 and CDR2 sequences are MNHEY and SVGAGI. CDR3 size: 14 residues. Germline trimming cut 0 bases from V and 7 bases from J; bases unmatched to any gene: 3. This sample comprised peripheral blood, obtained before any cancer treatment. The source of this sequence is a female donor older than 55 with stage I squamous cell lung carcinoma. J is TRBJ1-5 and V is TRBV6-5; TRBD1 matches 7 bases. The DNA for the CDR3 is TGTGCCAGCAGTTACTCCGACAGGGACCAGCCCCAGCATTTT. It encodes CASSYSDRDQPQHF.